This is a list of T cell receptor beta chains from one sample in a study of shared clonotypes between healthy human individuals. The protocol was immunoSEQ multiplex PCR, while the TCRdb copy is restricted to in-frame clones and leaves out a portion. This table has some 500,000 clones, 77% appearing once. What was sequenced was PBMCs. The source of these receptors is a middle-aged woman in good health. Some clones in this sample may be carry-over from other donors' samples. The conserved cysteine and the conserved F or W are not part of the CDR3 here. Each record gives: CDR3 length, V gene, J gene, CDR3 protein.

14	TRBV28	TRBJ1-5	ASSPTHGGRPSSQH
16	TRBV28	TRBJ2-2	ASSSPRSLRGNTGELF
14	TRBV7-3	TRBJ2-3	ASSPKGTDPEDTQY
13	TRBV28	TRBJ1-1	ASSLGWLGGVEAF
13	TRBV6-4	TRBJ2-3	ASSVAGDFTDTQY
11	TRBV19	TRBJ2-7	ASSSSGPYEQY
12	TRBV5-4	TRBJ2-5	ASSTQGASETQY
15	TRBV5-4	TRBJ2-6	ASSFLAVISGANVLT
16	TRBV5-4	TRBJ2-6	ASSRPGQGAPGANVLT
13	TRBV7-3	TRBJ2-2	ASRGPGAPAGELF
13	TRBV5-4	TRBJ2-7	ASSQKTGNPYEQY
13	TRBV4-3	TRBJ2-1	ASSQDGLRDDEQF
12	TRBV6-1	TRBJ2-5	ASSRTSEVGTQY
13	TRBV11-2	TRBJ2-7	ASSLGWEAKYEQY
11	TRBV5-1	TRBJ1-2	ASSLDKNYGYT
12	TRBV7-3	TRBJ2-1	ASSLTGSGNEQF
14	TRBV2	TRBJ2-6	ASTIDTASGANVLT
12	TRBV28	TRBJ1-2	ASSVPGANYGYT
12	TRBV5-1	TRBJ2-1	ASRRTSGRDEQF
10	TRBV29-1	TRBJ2-5	SVGQTGETQY
12	TRBV11-2	TRBJ2-7	ASSLVWGPYEQY
12	TRBV27	TRBJ2-7	ASRLTGAGNEQY
14	TRBV28	TRBJ2-3	ASSTYGTGRTDTQY
11	TRBV15	TRBJ1-5	ATSRGNNQPQH
13	TRBV7-2	TRBJ2-2	ASSMGLANTGELS
15	TRBV7-3	TRBJ1-1	ASSPIYPYGTGVVAF
10	TRBV7-9	TRBJ2-7	ASSLAVGEQY
13	TRBV7-9	TRBJ2-7	ASSLAGGTSYEQY
10	TRBV30	TRBJ1-5	AWSDGDQPQH
11	TRBV30	TRBJ1-1	AWKQRTGDEAF
11	TRBV27	TRBJ2-7	ASSFMEPYEQY
11	TRBV27	TRBJ1-2	ASSLRQGYGYT
13	TRBV18	TRBJ1-1	ASSPETGSNTEAF
11	TRBV7-9	TRBJ2-1	ASSLGGWNEQF
12	TRBV4-3	TRBJ2-7	ASSQEVRPYEQY
13	TRBV11-2	TRBJ1-1	ASRFPGRRGAEAF
14	TRBV7-2	TRBJ1-2	ASSSSGERGNYGYT
11	TRBV18	TRBJ2-3	ASSPSITDTQY
16	TRBV21-1	TRBJ1-5	ASSKNIPGQSINQPQH
11	TRBV2	TRBJ2-1	ASTWREAYEQF
13	TRBV7-2	TRBJ1-3	ASSHGASTGNTIY
12	TRBV7-3	TRBJ2-7	ASSSQVAGGIQY